These 31 T cell receptor beta chains share one sample of origin, sequenced in a study of T cells after posttransplantation cyclophosphamide. Busulfan-fludarabine conditioning, marrow transplant, and cyclophosphamide on days +3 and +4 were administered. The assay was immunoSEQ multiplex PCR, and TCRdb's table has in-frame clones only and misses some. The sample holds over 10,000 clones, and no clone turns up only once. The sample was PBMCs, taken after allogeneic stem cell transplant with posttransplant cyclophosphamide. These receptors came from a female patient in her 40s who received an allogeneic stem cell transplant from an unrelated donor, was CMV-positive, and had acute GVHD only. Some T cells may originate from the graft donor.

A remark on this clone: One end of the junction fails to match germline, which may point to a read error. Other DNA sequences within the sample encode an identical CDR3. The V gene is TRBV6-8, the J gene TRBJ1-5; TRBD1 aligns across 7 bases. This CDR3 region has 17 residues. From germline, CDR1 is MNHGY and CDR2 SAAAGT. CDR3 region: CASSKDRVLVGNQPQHF. CDR3 nucleotides: TGTGCTAGCAGCAAAGACAGGGTCTTGGTCGGCAATCAGCCCCAGCATTTT.

This clone was observed a handful of times. The CDR3 nucleotides are TGTGCCAGCAGTGAACCCCCGAGGCCTGAAGCTTTCTTT. Its translation: CASSEPPRPEAFF. The V gene is TRBV25-1, the J gene TRBJ1-1; unclear D gene. CDR3 length equals 13 residues. Looked up from germline, CDR1 is MGHDK and CDR2 is SYGVNS. Trimming shortened V by 2 bases and J by 6 bases, and 10 bases separated the two germline ends.

This chain uses TRBV23-1 with TRBJ2-7; D possibly corresponds to TRBD1 (6 bases). TRBV23-1 is an open reading frame whose function is uncertain. Trimming removed 7 bases from V and 0 bases from J, with 16 bases in between. This CDR3 spans 15 amino acids. CDR3 sequence: CASIPRQGSSYEQYF. CDR3 DNA sequence: TGCGCCAGCATTCCACGGCAGGGGAGCTCCTACGAGCAGTACTTC.

The table lists this clone with many counts. The genes are TRBV30 and TRBJ2-1; no reliable D call. The length of the CDR3 is 13 residues. The germline V gene encodes CDR1 GTSNPN and CDR2 SVGIG (reference sequence). Between the trimmed V and J ends, which lost 3 bases and 2 bases, there was a span of 8 bases. This CDR3 reads CAWSLGTYNEQFF. Written as DNA, the CDR3 is TGTGCCTGGAGCCTAGGAACCTACAATGAGCAGTTCTTC.

The V gene is TRBV7-2, the J gene TRBJ1-2; TRBD1 is a possible D gene (5 bases). Germline V gene sequence: CDR1 SGHTA, CDR2 FQGNSA. Between the trimmed V and J ends, which lost 3 bases and 3 bases, there was a span of 14 bases. The CDR3 is 15 amino acids. The CDR3 nucleotides are TGTGCCAGCAGCTTTGCCTTGGGAGGGGACTATGGCTACACCTTC. Protein product: CASSFALGGDYGYTF.

This clone was observed at least ten times. The V call is TRBV13, the J call TRBJ1-2; D unresolved. CDR1 PRHDT and CDR2 FYEKMQ come from the germline V gene (reference sequence). V lost 5 bases to trimming and J lost 2 bases, with 12 bases between them. The CDR3 extends over 14 amino acids. CDR3 nucleotides: TGTGCCAGCAGCCACGGGGATGGGAACTATGGCTACACCTTC. It yields the protein CASSHGDGNYGYTF.

The table lists this clone with many counts. The rearrangement joins TRBV6-1 to TRBJ2-3; 8 bases align to TRBD2. With 4 bases clipped from V and 5 bases from J, the junction kept 8 bases outside the gene matches. Germline CDR1 and CDR2: MNHNS and SASEGT. The CDR3 loop spans 15 amino acids. The CDR3: CASSGQRGPQDTQYF. CDR3 nucleotides: TGTGCCAGCAGTGGCCAGCGGGGGCCGCAAGATACGCAGTATTTT.

At least ten counts were recorded for this clone. The rearrangement links TRBV11-2 to TRBJ2-7; D perhaps matches TRBD2 (6 bases). The CDR3 extends over 15 amino acids. V lost 3 bases, J lost 3 bases, and 15 bases lay in between. CDR1 is SGHAT, CDR2 FQNNGV, per germline. DNA for the CDR3: TGTGCCAGCAGCTTCCGGACTATTTGGAGCTACGAGCAGTACTTC. It yields the protein CASSFRTIWSYEQYF.

This clone came up many times. V and J are TRBV6-1 and TRBJ1-5, with D maybe TRBD1 (5 bases). Germline lookup yields CDR1 MNHNS and CDR2 SASEGT. Trimming left V 3 bases short and J 4 bases short, with 13 bases between. The CDR3 is 15 residues long. CDR3 sequence (DNA): TGTGCCAGCAGTGACGGAGGGGTAGGTAATCAGCCCCAGCATTTT. Protein sequence: CASSDGGVGNQPQHF.

This clone was recorded many times. The V gene is TRBV30, the J gene TRBJ2-3; TRBD2 matches at 10 bases. Germline V gives CDR1 GTSNPN, CDR2 SVGIG (reference sequence). CDR3 length: 15 residues. V trimming: 0 bases; J trimming: 4 bases; junction bases outside the gene matches: 4. CDR3 coding DNA: TGTGCCTGGAGTGTAGCAGCGGGAGGGGCAGATACGCAGTATTTT. Amino acids: CAWSVAAGGADTQYF.

This clone showed up many times. The chain links TRBV19 to TRBJ1-5; perhaps TRBD1 as D (5 bases). The CDR3 covers 11 residues. Germline V gives CDR1 LNHDA, CDR2 SQIVND (reference sequence). V lost 1 base and J lost 11, with 6 bases in between. CDR3 loop: CASSIGRAQHF. DNA of the CDR3: TGTGCCAGTAGTATAGGCAGGGCCCAGCATTTT.

The J gene is TRBJ1-2, the V gene TRBV9; D unresolved. This CDR3 is built from 14 residues. The V and J ends lost 0 bases and 0 bases respectively, with 6 bases between them. CDR1 and CDR2 from the germline V gene are SGDLS and YYNGEE. The CDR3: CASSVGPSNYGYTF. CDR3 nucleotides: TGTGCCAGCAGCGTAGGTCCCTCTAACTATGGCTACACCTTC. The full variable domain, rest sourced from reference TRBV9 and TRBJ1-2, is DSGVTQTPKHLITATGQRVTLRCSPRSGDLSVYWYQQSLDQGLQFLIQYYNGEERAKGNILERFSAQQFPDLHSELNLSSLELGDSALYFCASSVGPSNYGYTFGSGTRLTVV.

This clone showed up many times. The rearrangement uses TRBV4-2 and TRBJ2-7; no firm D call. This CDR3 has 15 amino acids. V lost 0 bases, J lost 3 bases, and 12 bases lay in between. Germline CDR1 and CDR2: LGHNA and YNFKEQ. The CDR3 sequence: CASSQEYSFGYEQYF. As DNA, the CDR3 is TGTGCCAGCAGCCAAGAGTACTCTTTTGGCTACGAGCAGTACTTC.

This clone was counted at least ten times. J is TRBJ1-1 and V is TRBV2, with 7 bases lining up with TRBD1. The V gene's germline CDR1 is SNHLY and CDR2 FYNNEI. The length of the CDR3 is 14 residues. V lost 5 bases, J lost 0 bases, and 3 bases stayed unmatched. This CDR3 is CASSRTGLNTEAFF. CDR3 in DNA: TGTGCCAGCAGTCGGACAGGATTGAACACTGAAGCTTTCTTT.

The table lists this clone with many counts. CDR3 residues: CASSQAPRGDSGNTIYF. CDR3 sequence (DNA): TGCGCCAGCAGCCAAGCCCCCAGGGGGGACTCTGGAAACACCATATATTTT. The rearrangement uses TRBV4-1 and TRBJ1-3; 7 bases line up with TRBD1. The CDR3 covers 17 residues. CDR1 is MGHRA, CDR2 YSYEKL, per germline. With V trimmed by 1 base and J by 0 bases, 6 bases remained unmatched.

At least ten counts were recorded for this clone. The genes are TRBV9 and TRBJ1-2; D is perhaps TRBD1 (5 bases). CDR1 SGDLS and CDR2 YYNGEE come from the germline V gene. The CDR3 spans 13 residues. V was cut by 6 bases and J by 7 bases, with 16 bases left in between. As DNA, the CDR3 is TGTGCCAGCACCCCGCATGGAACAGGTGGCTACACCTTC. Translation gives CASTPHGTGGYTF.

This clone was observed many times. The chain employs TRBV6-5 and TRBJ1-1; the D is unclear. The CDR3 has 13 residues. Germline V gene data show CDR1 as MNHEY and CDR2 as SVGAGI. The V and J ends lost 6 bases and 2 bases respectively, with 10 bases between them. This CDR3 reads CASRRTGNTEAFF. CDR3 nucleotides: TGTGCCAGCAGACGGACGGGAAACACTGAAGCTTTCTTT.

This clone was counted a few times. The chain uses TRBV7-2 and TRBJ2-3, with a tentative D call TRBD2 (7 bases). Germline CDR1 reads SGHTA; CDR2 reads FQGNSA. The CDR3 is 18 residues long. The germline V and J ends were trimmed by 2 bases and 2 bases, with 20 bases remaining between them. As DNA, the CDR3 is TGTGCCAGCAGCTTAAAGGGGGGGCTAGCGAGAGACACAGATACGCAGTATTTT. Translation gives CASSLKGGLARDTDTQYF.

This clone came up many times. The V and J genes are TRBV9 and TRBJ2-7, with D tentatively TRBD1 (5 bases). CDR3 length equals 13 residues. Looked up from germline, CDR1 is SGDLS and CDR2 is YYNGEE. Trimming shortened V by 4 bases and J by 0 bases, and 8 bases separated the two germline ends. The CDR3 DNA reads as TGTGCCAGCAGCCCGACAGTCTCCTACGAGCAGTACTTC. It translates to CASSPTVSYEQYF.

This clone appeared many times. The chain combines TRBV5-1 with TRBJ2-2; TRBD1 agrees at 7 bases. Trimming took 2 bases from V and 3 from J; bases not matched to a gene: 4. CDR1 is SGHRS and CDR2 is YFSETQ in the germline V gene. The CDR3 contains 15 residues. The CDR3 nucleotides read TGCGCCAGCAGCTTACCTCAGGGGGACACCGGGGAGCTGTTTTTT. This encodes CASSLPQGDTGELFF.

At least ten counts were recorded for this clone. The chain uses TRBV10-3 and TRBJ2-1, with 13 bases lining up with TRBD2. This CDR3 contains 16 residues. The germline V gene encodes CDR1 ENHRY and CDR2 SYGVKD. The ends lost 4 bases at V and 8 bases at J; junction bases unmatched: 8. CDR3: CAISVAWTSGSYEQFF. In nucleotides, the CDR3 is TGTGCCATCAGTGTTGCGTGGACTAGCGGGAGCTATGAGCAGTTCTTC.

This clone was counted at least ten times. The chain uses TRBV6-5 and TRBJ1-5; D possibly corresponds to TRBD1 (5 bases). CDR1 MNHEY and CDR2 SVGAGI come from the germline V gene. This CDR3 spans 15 amino acids. V shed 2 bases and J shed 0 bases, with 8 bases lying between them. CDR3 DNA sequence: TGTGCCAGCAGTTACCGGGGGATTAGCAATCAGCCCCAGCATTTT. Translating gives CASSYRGISNQPQHF.

The chain recombines TRBV28 with TRBJ1-2; 9 bases fit TRBD1. V shed 5 bases and J 8 bases; nucleotides not matched to a gene: 9. CDR1 MDHEN and CDR2 SYDVKM come from the germline V gene. CDR3 length: 14 amino acids. The CDR3 region is CASSDLQGAWGYTF. The CDR3 DNA reads as TGTGCCAGCAGTGACTTACAGGGGGCGTGGGGCTACACCTTC.

This clone was observed at least ten times. The V and J genes are TRBV2 and TRBJ1-5, with D possibly matching TRBD1 (6 bases). This CDR3 region has 12 residues. Germline CDR1 and CDR2: SNHLY and FYNNEI. V lost 6 bases, J lost 6 bases, and 9 bases lay in between. CDR3 amino acids: CASRAGVQPQHF. The DNA for the CDR3 is TGTGCCAGCAGGGCAGGGGTTCAGCCCCAGCATTTT.

This clone has at least ten counts. This chain uses TRBV27 with TRBJ2-3; D remains ambiguous. The V and J ends lost 5 bases and 4 bases respectively, with 7 bases between them. The CDR3 is made up of 12 amino acids. Germline V lookup: CDR1 MNHEY, CDR2 SMNVEV (reference sequence). CDR3 nucleotide sequence: TGTGCCAGCAGTCACCGAGCAGATACGCAGTATTTT. This sequence encodes CASSHRADTQYF.

This clone was counted at least ten times. The genes are TRBV29-1 and TRBJ2-5, with TRBD1 identical over 7 bases. Losses at the gene ends were 6 bases for V and 0 bases for J; bases not matched to a gene: 7. CDR1 SQVTM and CDR2 ANQGSEA come from the germline V gene. CDR3 size: 14 residues. The CDR3 here is CSVTGQLHQETQYF. The CDR3 DNA sequence: TGCAGCGTAACGGGACAGCTACACCAAGAGACCCAGTACTTC.

The J gene is TRBJ2-4, the V gene TRBV29-1, with D possibly TRBD2 on 7 matching bases. Germline assignment: CDR1 SQVTM and CDR2 ANQGSEA. V gave up 8 bases and J gave up 5 bases, with 16 bases separating them. The CDR3 is made up of 13 amino acids. The CDR3 region has the DNA TGCAGCTTACCCGGGGGGCCCGAAAACATTCAGTACTTC. Translating gives CSLPGGPENIQYF.

This clone was counted ten times or more. The rearrangement uses TRBV9 and TRBJ2-6; possible D gene TRBD2, 7 bases. Germline V gene sequence: CDR1 SGDLS, CDR2 YYNGEE. The CDR3 extends over 15 amino acids. V gave up 6 bases and J gave up 4 bases, with 14 bases separating them. The DNA of the CDR3 is TGTGCCAGCAAGGGGGGGGTGCCCGGGGCCAACGTCCTGACTTTC. Translating gives CASKGGVPGANVLTF.

CDR3 sequence (DNA): TGTGCCAGCAGCGTATCCGGACAGGGCTCGAACACCGGGGAGCTGTTTTTT. Translating it yields CASSVSGQGSNTGELFF. The chain carries TRBV9 and TRBJ2-2; 8 bases fit TRBD1. Germline V gives CDR1 SGDLS, CDR2 YYNGEE. The CDR3 length is 17 residues. Unmatched junction bases numbered 5, after V lost 1 base and J lost 0 bases.

The table lists this clone with many counts. J is TRBJ2-3 and V is TRBV10-3, with 7 bases fitting TRBD1. V lost 6 bases, J lost 2 bases, and 5 bases stayed unmatched. The CDR3 is made up of 14 amino acids. Germline V gives CDR1 ENHRY, CDR2 SYGVKD. The DNA for the CDR3 is TGTGCCATCAGGCCGGGACAGAACACAGATACGCAGTATTTT. Translated, it gives CAIRPGQNTDTQYF.

In its sample, this clone was seen many times. The CDR3 DNA reads as TGTGCCAGCAGCTTTCAAAATCCGGGACTAGAACTGTTTTTT. It is translated as CASSFQNPGLELFF. The chain couples TRBV5-6 to TRBJ1-4, with a weak D call TRBD1 (5 bases). The CDR3 is 14 residues long. Germline assignment: CDR1 SGHDT and CDR2 YYEEEE. The V and J ends lost 2 bases and 12 bases respectively, with 17 bases between them.